This T cell receptor (beta chain) was recorded in a study of identifying expanded T cells in peripheral blood. Study outcomes and limitations: Over approximately two and four weeks, about 15 and 19 clones changed, versus around 1.2 between replicates. Across healthy donors, higher total template counts meant significantly greater two-week count variance.

Healthy donors had no documented immune events, such as infections, while sampled. CDR1 is SQVTM, CDR2 ANQGSEA, per germline. The CDR3 has 12 amino acids. The V end lost 7 bases, the J end lost 4 bases, and 13 bases lay between the germline ends. With respect to this clone: The antigen is unknown.

TCRdb's table, derived via immunoSEQ multiplex PCR, lists solely in-frame clones and lacks some. The sample yields 95,000 to 150,000 clones, about 80% seen once. V is TRBV29-1 and J is TRBJ1-2, with D unclear. The TCR was taken from a person aged 18 to 70 in good health. Sample: blood. The CDR3 sequence: CSGLWGAYGYTF. In nucleotides, the CDR3 is TGCAGCGGCCTCTGGGGTGCCTATGGCTACACCTTC.